This T cell receptor beta chain was obtained from a study of cytomegalovirus exposure and HLA in healthy donors (dated by TCRdb to about 2017). Describing the broader study: An earlier analysis of approximately 600 of the donors reported 250 to 350 Gb of sequence data and roughly 110 million unique TCR beta sequences from around 200 million T cells. HLA typing included class I and class II loci at four-digit resolution. An early release covering over 500 HLA-typed donors comprised about 290 gigabases of sequencing data and roughly 86 million unique TCR sequences. A later analysis re-analyzed previously published TCR beta repertoires from 600 to 850 donors and added high-resolution HLA genotyping to study TCR occurrence patterns. Along with the approximately 620-subject first cohort, a separate validation cohort of about 110 different subjects was used. Among approximately 370 genotyped donors of the cohort, an average of approximately 240,000 unique TCR beta nucleotide sequences was sequenced per donor, of which about 19% were non-productive. Rather than drawing on any new phenotypic data, the later analysis identified candidate immune exposures from TCR beta sequences and the way those sequences occurred across donors. The study profiled the T cell repertoires of 550 to 700 subjects by immunosequencing and related them to cytomegalovirus serostatus. An earlier analysis of 450 to 750 of the donors used high-throughput TCR beta sequencing to judge whether each TCR beta V gene segment behaved as functional or pseudogenic. All discovery cohort repertoires had been generated using a single sequencing platform. The study aimed to test whether cataloging public T cell receptors could reveal signatures of past pathogen exposure. High-throughput TCR immunosequencing, statistical association of individual TCRs with disease status, and machine learning were combined to predict cytomegalovirus infection status. Of the 300 to 400 genotyped donors, approximately 83% fell in the genetic ancestry cluster associated with self-reported Caucasian donors. Four or five DR-DQ haplotypes were handled as single units for association and clustering because linkage in the cohort was strong. Genome-wide SNP genotypes for about 65% of the 666 donors were used in a later genetic analysis, which treated that subset as a discovery cohort. Donor age, sex, ethnicity and CMV serostatus were compiled alongside the repertoire data. The number of donors typed differed by locus, with roughly 620-640 for A, B, C, DRB1 and DQB1, roughly 520 for DQA1, 600 to 610 for DPA1, and 450 to 480 for DPB1.

Summary of the overall study and its limitations: A group of highly shared sequence variants was considered likely to be a technical artifact of the sequencing pipeline. A further reported finding was that TCR beta sequences accurately predicted the HLA-A and HLA-B alleles for most subjects in the first cohort. In vitro tests confirmed that three of the cytomegalovirus-associated TCR beta chains recognize cytomegalovirus antigens. Most CMV-associated TCR beta chains appeared to be HLA-restricted in a later analysis, and the HLA associations seemed to be driven largely by CMV exposure. A later analysis reported that several top co-occurrence clusters appeared linked to parvovirus B19, influenza, CMV and Epstein-Barr virus. V-gene and J-gene trimming of TCR beta chains was associated with a missense DCLRE1C variant in a later genetic analysis, and the association was replicated in an independent cohort. Because some donors lacked HLA typing at each locus, the association tests relied only on the typed subset. Because counts were too low, around 17 rarely observed V segments, including chromosome 9 orphons, were left out of the earlier analysis of over 550 of the donors. CMV serostatus was the only immune exposure information available for the cohort. Some IMGT-functional V segments, including TRBV6-2 and TRBV6-3, could not be distinguished by the 87-base-pair reads and were therefore excluded. At a false discovery rate of 0.05, a later analysis linked about 16,000 TCR beta sequences to specific HLA alleles. In an earlier analysis of around 500 of the donors, most TCR beta V segments appeared in productive rearrangements about 87% or about 30% of the time, broadly matching IMGT annotations. When HLA alleles, especially DR and DQ, strongly co-occurred, TCR associations were difficult to assign to individual alleles. Compared with the approximately 710-donor mean, donors in an Asian-associated ancestry cluster had fewer N-insertions in productive TCRs, according to a later genetic analysis. Across donors, most TCR sequences were observed very rarely, whereas some public TCRs were present in many individuals. A later analysis found that HLA-associated TCR beta chains were more clonally expanded and had lower generation probabilities than equally common non-associated chains. Sequencing depth was assumed to be roughly uniform across donors in the presence/absence analyses, though that assumption may not hold. Linkage disequilibrium might explain the correlated functional status among segregating V segments, but an unknown experimental factor could not be excluded. This cohort had only TCR beta chains sequenced, and the lack of alpha or paired-chain data limited which features could be detected. The study listed approximately 150 TCR beta chains as associated with cytomegalovirus. In a later analysis, the rate of TCR association differed among HLA loci, with DRB1 alleles having the most associated TCRs and HLA-C alleles having the fewest. The authors suggested that the approach could potentially be generalized to other disease states and immunological phenotypes. The classifier was reported to diagnose cytomegalovirus status with high specificity and sensitivity in both the original cohort and the validation cohort.

Taken from the germline V gene, the CDR1 and CDR2 loops are SNHLY and FYNNEI. The CDR3 measures 14 amino acids from cysteine to phenylalanine. Only the CDR3 DNA is retained, 42 bases long and in frame from the first base. In total, approximately 690 healthy bone marrow donors made up the cohort. At the time of sampling, all cohort members were nominally healthy, though unrecorded immune exposures were likely present. The donor tested CMV seropositive and was one of the 289 seropositive cohort members. Each donor provided a peripheral blood sample, and peripheral blood mononuclear cells were used for TCR beta sequencing. The Qiagen DNeasy Blood Extraction Kit was used to extract genomic DNA from the blood cell samples. Regarding this clone: Its antigen has not been determined. No base qualities exist here, and no much larger clone lies one base off it.

Library prep was done by the immunoSEQ multiplex PCR assay. For the multiplex PCR, a mixture combining 60 forward primers for TCR Vbeta segments and 13 reverse primers for TCR Jbeta segments was used. A multiplex PCR assay on genomic DNA amplified the CDR3 region of rearranged TCR beta genes. The amplified TCR beta libraries were sequenced on the Illumina HiSeq System as 87-base-pair reads. The source study handled its data this way. A later analysis tallied roughly 76 million unique TCR beta chains across the 600 to 700 repertoires, and around 10 million of those chains were shared by two or more donors. To remove PCR and sequencing errors, raw reads were error-corrected and collapsed into unique sequences using a nearest-neighbor algorithm that merged closely related sequences. Alignment of CDR3 sequences to IMGT reference sequences was used to assign V, D and J gene segments. For a sequence to be retained, a match of at least six nucleotides to both a V gene segment and a J gene segment was required. Rearrangements were classified as productive when the CDR3 lacked stop codons and remained in frame with V and J, and all other rearrangements were classified as non-productive. CDR3 was defined according to IMGT convention as the region running from the second conserved V-encoded cysteine to the conserved J-encoded phenylalanine. Sequences without an unambiguous match to a single V gene segment were excluded from the earlier analysis of almost 600 of the donors. An earlier analysis of several hundred of the donors classified V segments as functional when productive rearrangements were above 56.7% and as segregating when the standard deviation between donors was above 5%. To diagnose cytomegalovirus status from the catalog of TCR beta chain sequences, a statistical classification framework was built. V and J gene assignment, in a later analysis, came from comparing TCR nucleotide sequences with IMGT/GENE-DB human TR gene sequences. The TCRdist pipeline was used in a later analysis to assign CDR3 sequences and most-parsimonious VDJ recombination scenarios. In a later analysis, each TCR beta chain was defined by its CDR3 amino acid sequence together with its V-gene family, and reads without a unique V-gene family were excluded. To address suspected cross-contamination and a sequencing artifact, a later analysis removed 592 highly shared, low-generation-probability nucleotide sequences. A later analysis calculated a clonal expansion index for each public chain from normalized within-repertoire ranks of inferred template counts. In a later analysis, generation probabilities were computed using a VDJ recombination model fitted to out-of-frame rearrangements, and the results were checked against IGoR. In a later analysis, hypergeometric tests were used to score TCR-TCR, TCR-HLA and TCR-CMV co-occurrence, with a repertoire-size bias correction applied to TCR pairs. In a later analysis, false discovery rates were estimated by permuting HLA or CMV assignments 20 times. A later analysis grouped co-occurring TCRs with DBSCAN, adding TCRdist sequence similarity when clustering within HLA-allele-positive subsets. For co-occurrence clustering, repertoires with fewer than 30,000 or more than 120,000 public chains were excluded, along with 5 or 6 repertoires with anomalous nucleotide sharing. TCRdb obtained this table from immuneACCESS and retained in-frame rearrangements with V and J assigned. These tables miss some clones; where compared with another copy, unresolved V genes account for less than half of the shortfall, and the remainder is unexplained. That table is the source of V, J and clone size, and D and trimming were worked out from the DNA. This sample holds around 170,000 clones; approximately 84% were observed only once. The ten largest clones add up to around 3.2% of the sample.

The chain is assembled from TRBV2 and TRBJ2-5; TRBD1 could be the D gene, as 6 bases match. The J call may be incorrect, as the DNA end agrees better with TRBJ2-7. This TCR derives from a woman aged 50 to 65 in good health and CMV-seropositive. Sequencing input: PBMCs. The DNA sequence is as follows: TGTGCCAGCAGTGAAAGGGCAGGGGAATACGAGCAGTACTTC. It codes for CASSERAGEYEQYF.